The rows below give T cell receptor beta chains drawn from one sample of a study of blood T cell repertoires in COVID-19. Sequenced by immunoSEQ multiplex PCR; TCRdb stores in-frame clones only, minus some. Among a few hundred thousand clones listed, about nine tenths were seen once. The source material was PBMCs or T cells enriched from blood (not recorded which). The source of these receptors is a woman aged 50 to 60 who had recovered from COVID-19. Both conserved end residues are part of each CDR3. Each record gives: J gene, D gene, clone size, V gene, CDR3 protein, CDR3 DNA. The D gene is left open where the match is weak. Clone size is stated in some rows and not others, as once, few, many or a class when expanded.

>TRBJ2-1|NA|NA|TRBV7-2
CASSLVSLGLNEQFF
TGTGCCAGCAGCTTAGTGAGTTTGGGCTTAAATGAGCAGTTCTTC
>TRBJ1-1|NA|NA|TRBV5-1
CASTNSPGQNTEAFF
TGCGCCAGCACTAATTCCCCGGGACAAAACACTGAAGCTTTCTTT
>TRBJ1-5|TRBD1|NA|TRBV28
CASSPTGTGVSNQPQHF
TGTGCCAGCAGTCCGACCGGGACAGGGGTTAGCAATCAGCCCCAGCATTTT
>TRBJ1-4|NA|NA|TRBV16
CASSHASGIGGKLFF
TGTGCCAGCAGCCACGCCTCGGGGATCGGCGGAAAACTGTTTTTT
>TRBJ1-2|NA|NA|TRBV11-2
CASSLDLSSWGYTF
TGTGCCAGCAGCTTAGATCTCTCGAGTTGGGGCTACACCTTC
>TRBJ2-3|TRBD1|NA|TRBV14
CASTPYRDRETDTQYF
TGTGCCAGCACCCCTTACCGGGACAGGGAGACAGATACGCAGTATTTT
>TRBJ2-6|NA|NA|TRBV5-1
CASSLATGTGANVLTF
TGCGCCAGCAGCTTGGCAACAGGGACTGGGGCCAACGTCCTGACTTTC
>TRBJ2-7|NA|NA|TRBV5-1
CASRPGDWGYEQYF
TGCGCCAGCAGACCTGGGGACTGGGGGTACGAGCAGTACTTC
>TRBJ2-6|NA|once|TRBV9
CASSVVAGGNGANVLTF
TGTGCCAGCAGCGTAGTGGCAGGGGGGAATGGGGCCAACGTCCTGACTTTC
>TRBJ2-1|TRBD2|NA|TRBV7-2
CASSLSGSKYNEQFF
TGTGCCAGCAGCTTAAGCGGGAGTAAGTACAATGAGCAGTTCTTC
>TRBJ2-5|TRBD1|NA|TRBV6-5
CASTWTGGGETQYF
TGTGCCAGCACTTGGACAGGGGGCGGTGAGACCCAGTACTTC
>TRBJ2-5|TRBD2|NA|TRBV27
CASSLTASGGIQETQYF
TGTGCCAGCAGTTTAACCGCCAGCGGGGGGATTCAAGAGACCCAGTACTTC
>TRBJ2-5|NA|NA|TRBV11-2
CASSLGPGVGETQYF
TGTGCCAGCAGCCTAGGGCCGGGGGTCGGAGAGACCCAGTACTTC
>TRBJ1-4|NA|NA|TRBV4-2
CASSPIVQASTNEKLFF
TGTGCCAGCAGCCCGATAGTTCAGGCCTCAACTAATGAAAAACTGTTTTTT
>TRBJ2-1|NA|once|TRBV6-2/TRBV6-3
CASSSTGSYNEQFF
TGTGCCAGCAGTTCCACGGGGTCCTACAATGAGCAGTTCTTC
>TRBJ1-3|TRBD1|few|TRBV15
CATSRSGQGVSGNTIYF
TGTGCCACCAGCAGATCCGGACAGGGGGTCTCTGGAAACACCATATATTTT